This T cell receptor (beta chain) was recorded in a study of cytomegalovirus exposure and HLA in healthy donors. The PCR ran on 60 Vbeta and 13 Jbeta primers. As handled by the study authors: Later, tens of millions of unique TCR beta chains were counted in an analysis, and some 9.9 million of them were shared. Clones were sequenced by immunoSEQ multiplex PCR, and TCRdb holds only the in-frame ones, with some missing. Clone size and the V and J calls come from that table; the DNA yielded D and trimming. The data contain approximately 160,000 clones, 65% to 85% of them singletons. Concerning this clone itself: Its specificity is not known.

Per germline, CDR1 LNHNV and CDR2 YYDKDF (reference sequence). The CDR3 contains 18 residues. The J segment lost 3 bases and the V segment lost 11 bases, leaving 19 bases of the junction unmatched. Study-level results: Testing in vitro showed a few CMV-associated chains specific for CMV antigens. For presence/absence analyses, sequencing depth was assumed to be roughly uniform across donors.

The chain couples TRBV15 to TRBJ1-4; 9 positions agree with TRBD1. The sequenced sample was PBMCs. This receptor was obtained from a woman between 35 and 50 years old in good health and CMV-seropositive. This chain's CDR3 is CAVRPGQGPFGSNEKLFF. The CDR3 nucleotides are TGTGCCGTACGACCGGGACAGGGACCCTTTGGGTCTAATGAAAAACTGTTTTTT.